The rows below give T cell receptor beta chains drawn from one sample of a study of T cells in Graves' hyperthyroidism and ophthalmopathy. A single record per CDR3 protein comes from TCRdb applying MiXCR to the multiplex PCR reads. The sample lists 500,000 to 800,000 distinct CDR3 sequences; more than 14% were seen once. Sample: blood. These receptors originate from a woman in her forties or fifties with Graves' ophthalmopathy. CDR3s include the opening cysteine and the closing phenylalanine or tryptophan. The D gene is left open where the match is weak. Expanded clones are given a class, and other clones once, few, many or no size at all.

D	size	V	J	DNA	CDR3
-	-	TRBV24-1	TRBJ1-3	TGTGCCACCAGTGACTCCCGGCGGGGAAACTCTGGAAACACCATATATTTT	CATSDSRRGNSGNTIYF
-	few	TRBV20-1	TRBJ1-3	TGCAGTGCTAGATTAGACATCTCTGGAAACACCATATATTTT	CSARLDISGNTIYF
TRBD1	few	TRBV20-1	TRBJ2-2	TGCAGTGCCAGGACAGGGGGAAACACCGGGGAGCTGTTTTTT	CSARTGGNTGELFF
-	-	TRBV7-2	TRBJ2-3	TGTGCCAGCAGCTTCGGGGGAGTTTATTTCAATGAGCAGTATTTT	CASSFGGVYFNEQYF
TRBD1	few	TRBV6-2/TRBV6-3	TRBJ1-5	TGTGCCAGCAGTTACTCGAGAGACAGGGCTTTGTATAGCAATCAGCCCCAGCATTTT	CASSYSRDRALYSNQPQHF
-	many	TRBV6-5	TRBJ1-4	TGTGCCAGCAGTTACCGGGACGGGTCAACTAATGAAAAACTGTTTTTT	CASSYRDGSTNEKLFF
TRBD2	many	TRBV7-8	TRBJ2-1	TGTGCCAGCAGCTTAGTTCGAGCGGGAGGCAACAATGAGCAGTTCTTC	CASSLVRAGGNNEQFF
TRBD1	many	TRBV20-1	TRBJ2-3	TGCAGTGCTAGGGACAGGGGTTCAGATACGCAGTATTTT	CSARDRGSDTQYF
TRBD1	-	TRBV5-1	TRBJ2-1	TGCGCCAGCAGCTCGGGACAGCCTGGGGCCAATGAGCAGTTCTTC	CASSSGQPGANEQFF
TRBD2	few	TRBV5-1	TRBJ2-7	TGCGCCAGCAGCTTGGTAACTGGGGTAGCGGGAGTGGACGAGCAGTACTTC	CASSLVTGVAGVDEQYF
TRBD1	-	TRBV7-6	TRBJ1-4	TGTGCCAGCAGCTTAAGGACAGGGACGTCAGCGATGGGTGAAAAACTGTTTTTT	CASSLRTGTSAMGEKLFF
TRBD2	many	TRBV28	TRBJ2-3	TGTGCCAGCAGAGGACTAGCGGTTAGCACAGATACGCAGTATTTT	CASRGLAVSTDTQYF
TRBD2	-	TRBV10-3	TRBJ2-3	TGTGCCATCAGCCGCCAGCGGGGCCTCACAGATACGCAGTATTTT	CAISRQRGLTDTQYF
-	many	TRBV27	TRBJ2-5	TGTGCCAGCAACAAATGGCAGGACGACAAAGAGACCCAGTACTTC	CASNKWQDDKETQYF
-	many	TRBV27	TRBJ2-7	TGTGCCAGCAGTCGGGTTGGTCCGGTGGGCTACGAGCAGTACTTC	CASSRVGPVGYEQYF
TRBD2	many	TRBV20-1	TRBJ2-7	TGCAGTGCTAGAGACCTCACTAGCGGGGTGAACTACGAGCAGTACTTC	CSARDLTSGVNYEQYF
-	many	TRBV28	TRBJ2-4	TGTGCCAGCAGTTTCCCCTCCCGACTGAACGTAGCCAAAAACATTCAGTACTTC	CASSFPSRLNVAKNIQYF
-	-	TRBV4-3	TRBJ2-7	TGCGCCAGCAGCCAAGATATTGTGGCCTACGAGCAGTACTTC	CASSQDIVAYEQYF
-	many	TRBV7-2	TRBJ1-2	TGTGCCAGCAGCTTTGGGGGGACGGGGGGCTACACCTTC	CASSFGGTGGYTF
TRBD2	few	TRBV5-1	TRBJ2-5	TGCGCCAGCAGCACAGGACTAGCGGGAGGAACGGAGACCCAGTACTTC	CASSTGLAGGTETQYF
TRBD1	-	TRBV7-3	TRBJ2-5	TGTGCCAGCAGCCCCCTAGGACAGGGGGAAGAGACCCAGTACTTC	CASSPLGQGEETQYF
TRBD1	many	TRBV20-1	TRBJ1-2	TGCAGTGCTAACAGGGGAAGCGGTGGCTACACCTTC	CSANRGSGGYTF
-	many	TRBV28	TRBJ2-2	TGTGCCAGCAGTGCCGGGGGCTCGAACACCGGGGAGCTGTTTTTT	CASSAGGSNTGELFF
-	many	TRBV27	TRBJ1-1	TGTGCCAGCCGGTCTACAGGGCTTTCCACTGAAGCTTTCTTT	CASRSTGLSTEAFF
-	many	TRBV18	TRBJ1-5	TGTGCCAGCTCACCACCAGGTGGGGGGTATAGCAATCAGCCCCAGCATTTT	CASSPPGGGYSNQPQHF
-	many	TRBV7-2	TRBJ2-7	TGTGCCAGCACCCAGACAGCATCTAGCTCCTACGAGCAGTACTTC	CASTQTASSSYEQYF
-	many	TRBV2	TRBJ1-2	TGTGCCAGGGCCCGGGCTGAGGGGGGCTATGGCTACACCTTC	CARARAEGGYGYTF
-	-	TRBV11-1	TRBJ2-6	TGTGCCAGCAGCTTAGTGGACGGGGTCTCTGGGGCCAACGTCCTGACTTTC	CASSLVDGVSGANVLTF
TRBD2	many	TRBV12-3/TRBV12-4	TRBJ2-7	TGTGCCAGCAGTTTTTCCGGGAGGGCAGAGGAGCAGTACTTC	CASSFSGRAEEQYF
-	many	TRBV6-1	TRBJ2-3	TGTGCCAGCAGTGAAGTCTTCAGTGCTAGCACAGATACGCAGTATTTT	CASSEVFSASTDTQYF
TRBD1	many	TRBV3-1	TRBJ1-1	TGTGCCAGCAGCCAAGGGCCGACAGGGATATTGGTCACTGAAGCTTTCTTT	CASSQGPTGILVTEAFF